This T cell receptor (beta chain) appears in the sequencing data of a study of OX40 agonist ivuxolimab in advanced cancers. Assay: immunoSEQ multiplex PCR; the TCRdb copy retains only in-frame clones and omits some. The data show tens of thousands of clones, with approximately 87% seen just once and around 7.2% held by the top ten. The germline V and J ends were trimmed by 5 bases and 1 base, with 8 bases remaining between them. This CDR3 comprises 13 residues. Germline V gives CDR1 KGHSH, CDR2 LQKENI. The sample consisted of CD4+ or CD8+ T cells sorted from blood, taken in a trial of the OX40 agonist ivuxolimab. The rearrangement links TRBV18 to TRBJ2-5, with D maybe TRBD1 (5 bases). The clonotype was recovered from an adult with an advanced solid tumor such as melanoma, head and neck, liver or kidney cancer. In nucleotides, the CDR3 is TGTGCCAGCTCATCGACAGCCCAAGAGACCCAGTACTTC. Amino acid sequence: CASSSTAQETQYF.